Below, 3 T cell receptor beta chains from the same sample are listed, as sequenced in a study of naive and memory T cell subsets. The SP2 primer and nested alpha and beta constant region primers amplified ligated cDNA in four rounds. TCRdb itself ran the 5' RACE reads through MiXCR, one entry per CDR3 protein. The data show about 62,000 distinct CDR3 sequences, with 8% seen just once and 15% to 20% held by the top ten. An oligonucleotide containing a UMI was ligated to the 3' end of TCR cDNA. The receptors were gathered from a female donor in good health.

The chain recombines TRBV18 with TRBJ2-4; D may be TRBD1 (5 bases). V was pared by 7 bases and J by 3 bases, with 10 bases between. The germline V gene has CDR1 KGHSH and CDR2 LQKENI. The length of the CDR3 is 13 residues. This chain's CDR3 is CASWGRDKNIQYF. The CDR3 DNA sequence: TGTGCCAGCTGGGGCAGGGACAAAAACATTCAGTACTTC.

CDR3 region: CSARPWTGNTEAFF. CDR3 in DNA: TGCAGTGCTAGACCATGGACAGGGAACACTGAAGCTTTCTTT. V and J are TRBV20-1 and TRBJ1-1, with 7 nucleotides matching TRBD1. Germline CDR1 and CDR2: DFQATT and SNEGSKA (reference sequence). The CDR3 is 14 amino acids. The V and J ends lost 2 bases and 1 base, in that order; junction bases with no gene match: 4.

This chain joins TRBV5-1 and TRBJ2-2; 7 bases are a match to TRBD1. Trimming cost V 0 bases and J 6 bases; bases outside gene matches: 5. Germline CDR1 and CDR2: SGHRS and YFSETQ. CDR3 length: 15 amino acids. CDR3 loop: CASSLETGAAGELFF. The CDR3 region has the DNA TGCGCCAGCAGCTTGGAAACAGGGGCAGCCGGGGAGCTGTTTTTT.